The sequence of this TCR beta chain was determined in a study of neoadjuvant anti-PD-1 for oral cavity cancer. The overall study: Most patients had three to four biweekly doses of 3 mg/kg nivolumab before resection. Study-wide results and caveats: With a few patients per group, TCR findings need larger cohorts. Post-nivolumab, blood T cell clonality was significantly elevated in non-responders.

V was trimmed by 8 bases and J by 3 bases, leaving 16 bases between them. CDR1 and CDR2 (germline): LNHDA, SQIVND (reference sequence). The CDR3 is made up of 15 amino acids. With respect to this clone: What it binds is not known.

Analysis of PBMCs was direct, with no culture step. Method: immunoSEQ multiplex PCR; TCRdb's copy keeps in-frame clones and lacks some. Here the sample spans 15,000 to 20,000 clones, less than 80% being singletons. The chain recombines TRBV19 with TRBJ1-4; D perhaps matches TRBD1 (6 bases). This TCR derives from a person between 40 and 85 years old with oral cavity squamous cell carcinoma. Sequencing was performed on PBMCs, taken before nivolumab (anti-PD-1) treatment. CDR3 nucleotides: TGTGCCAGTTCCACCTCGGGGGGGCCTAATGAAAAACTGTTTTTT. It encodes CASSTSGGPNEKLFF.